This T cell receptor (beta chain) was recovered during a study of a mutant IDH1 vaccine in newly diagnosed glioma. Study as a whole: Vaccine dosing followed radiotherapy by 4-6 weeks, or accompanied temozolomide cycles. Week 47 marked visit V13, whereas week 35 marked visit V12.

The time point here: week 47, end of study. Doses consisted of 300 ug of mutant IDH1 20-mer peptide each, paired with topical imiquimod. Donors had new IDH1-mutant astrocytomas of WHO grade 3 or 4 (ATRX-lost). On this clone itself: What it recognizes is unknown.

Germline V gene sequence: CDR1 WSHSY, CDR2 SAAADI. This CDR3 is 16 amino acids long. The V gene lost 7 bases and the J gene lost 2 bases, with 20 bases spanning the gap. Using immunoSEQ multiplex PCR, the repertoire was profiled, and TCRdb retains in-frame clones only, with some absent. The sample records tens of thousands of clones, 65% to 85% being singletons. The chain employs TRBV10-2 and TRBJ1-2; no definite D call. The source was PBMCs, collected from a glioma patient whose treatment included an IDH1 peptide vaccine. This clonotype originated in a middle-aged man with glioma. CDR3 bases: TGCGCCAGCACCAAAAACCTCCAGGCCCGAAACTATGGCTACACCTTC. It specifies CASTKNLQARNYGYTF.